What follows are 9 T cell receptor beta chains derived from one specimen sequenced in a study of cytomegalovirus exposure and HLA in healthy donors. Libraries were prepared by immunoSEQ multiplex PCR; TCRdb keeps only in-frame clonotypes and omits some of them. The sample has about 360,000 clones, around 86% seen once. Specimen: PBMCs. The source is a woman aged 18 to 35 in good health and CMV-seronegative.

The genes are TRBV7-9 and TRBJ1-2, with D unclear. The CDR3 loop spans 14 amino acids. Trimming took 7 bases from V and 2 from J, leaving 14 bases between them. Germline V gene data show CDR1 as SEHNR and CDR2 as FQNEAQ (reference sequence). The CDR3 DNA is TGTGCCAGCACCCCCGGGGAGGCCAACTATGGCTACACCTTC. It codes for CASTPGEANYGYTF.

This sequence joins TRBV28 and TRBJ2-1; 9 positions match TRBD2. Germline V gene lookup returns CDR1 MDHEN and CDR2 SYDVKM. The trim removed 8 bases at V and 9 bases at J, leaving 8 bases unmatched. There are 13 residues in the CDR3. CDR3 sequence (DNA): TGTGCCAGCCGGTCTAGCGGGATCTCTGAGCAGTTCTTC. It translates to CASRSSGISEQFF.

As for this clone: Other DNA sequences within the sample encode an identical CDR3. The genes are TRBV5-4 and TRBJ2-7, with D perhaps matching TRBD1 (6 bases). The CDR3 is 14 residues long. Germline V gene lookup returns CDR1 SGHNT and CDR2 YYREEE (reference sequence). Trimming left V 0 bases short and J 2 bases short, with 9 bases between. In DNA, the CDR3 is TGTGCCAGCAGCTTGGTAGGGGGACCCTACGAGCAGTACTTC. This translates into CASSLVGGPYEQYF.

This chain uses TRBV27 with TRBJ1-1, with D perhaps matching TRBD1 (6 bases). Germline V lookup: CDR1 MNHEY, CDR2 SMNVEV (reference sequence). V was shortened by 8 bases and J by 1 base, with 11 bases between the two germline ends. The CDR3 has 13 residues. CDR3 residues: CASRGQPNTEAFF. DNA for the CDR3: TGTGCCAGCCGCGGACAGCCGAACACTGAAGCTTTCTTT.

This sequence joins TRBV7-9 and TRBJ2-7, with D perhaps TRBD1 (6 bases). The CDR3 spans 14 residues. The germline gives CDR1 SEHNR, CDR2 FQNEAQ (reference sequence). V was shortened by 4 bases and J by 1 base, with 11 bases between the two germline ends. DNA for the CDR3: TGTGCCAGCAGCTCGTACAGGGATTCCTACGAGCAGTACTTC. It codes for CASSSYRDSYEQYF.

The chain combines TRBV28 with TRBJ2-7, with 7 bases that match TRBD1. Germline values: CDR1 MDHEN, CDR2 SYDVKM. J was trimmed by 3 bases and V by 6 bases; bases with no gene match: 2. CDR3 length: 12 residues. CDR3 protein: CASRGTVYEQYF. In DNA form, the CDR3 reads TGTGCCAGCAGAGGGACAGTCTACGAGCAGTACTTC.

This clone was counted only a few times. The rearrangement joins TRBV6-1 to TRBJ1-2; D ambiguous. Germline CDR1 reads MNHNS; CDR2 reads SASEGT. The CDR3 totals 16 residues. V lost 4 bases and J 3 bases, leaving 18 bases between the germline ends. CDR3 region: CASSVHPLLQHYGYTF. The CDR3 bases are TGTGCCAGCAGTGTACACCCCCTTTTACAGCACTATGGCTACACCTTC.

The sample holds one count of this clone. This sequence joins TRBV4-1 and TRBJ2-7; 7 bases match TRBD2. Germline V gene data show CDR1 as MGHRA and CDR2 as YSYEKL. J gave up 4 bases and V 4 bases, and 10 bases lay outside the gene matches. CDR3 size: 15 residues. The CDR3 sequence is CASSPEPGGRYEQYF. CDR3 bases: TGCGCCAGCAGCCCCGAGCCCGGGGGGAGGTACGAGCAGTACTTC.

For this clone: This CDR3 is also generated by other DNA sequences in the sample. This chain joins TRBV27 and TRBJ2-2; D gene uncertain. V gave up 3 bases and J gave up 2 bases, with 7 bases separating them. Germline loops: CDR1 MNHEY, CDR2 SMNVEV (reference sequence). CDR3 length: 14 amino acids. CDR3 residues: CASSLGLNTGELFF. CDR3 coding DNA: TGTGCCAGCAGTTTGGGCTTAAACACCGGGGAGCTGTTTTTT.